The 27 T cell receptor beta chains below all came from one sample that was sequenced in a study of T cell responses to AZD1222 COVID-19 vaccine. The method was immunoSEQ multiplex PCR; TCRdb's version includes in-frame clones alone and lacks a portion of them. The table has roughly 200,000 clones, more than 80% seen once. Source: peripheral blood, taken 28 days after the second dose of the MenACWY control vaccine. The receptors originated from an adult who received the MenACWY meningococcal vaccine as a control.

The rearrangement uses TRBV5-1 and TRBJ1-2; no firm D call. CDR1 and CDR2 from the germline V gene are SGHRS and YFSETQ. The CDR3 covers 13 residues. V was clipped by 0 bases and J by 8 bases, with 11 bases between them. The CDR3 DNA reads as TGCGCCAGCAGCTTGGCGGGTCCTCGGGGCTACACCTTC. Its protein is CASSLAGPRGYTF.

The chain combines TRBV24-1 with TRBJ2-2; a possible D gene is TRBD1 (6 bases). Germline CDR1 reads KGHDR; CDR2 reads SFDVKD. The CDR3 is 16 amino acids. V shed 4 bases and J shed 6 bases, with 17 bases lying between them. CDR3 amino acids: CATSEHRVVKAGELFF. CDR3 in DNA: TGTGCCACCAGTGAGCACAGGGTGGTGAAGGCCGGGGAGCTGTTTTTT.

The rearrangement links TRBV27 to TRBJ2-7; unclear D gene. Trimming took 3 bases from V and 3 from J, leaving 9 bases between them. Germline lookup yields CDR1 MNHEY and CDR2 SMNVEV (reference sequence). The CDR3 loop spans 13 amino acids. The CDR3 DNA is TGTGCCAGCAGTTTCCAGGAAGACTACGAGCAGTACTTC. Translation gives CASSFQEDYEQYF.

V and J are TRBV27 and TRBJ1-5; D might be TRBD1 (6 bases). Germline values: CDR1 MNHEY, CDR2 SMNVEV (reference sequence). Trimming pared 7 bases from V and 3 bases from J, leaving 13 bases between. This CDR3 spans 14 amino acids. Here the CDR3 DNA reads TGTGCCAGCAATGTCCGGGACACCAATCAGCCCCAGCATTTT. Protein sequence: CASNVRDTNQPQHF.

This clone was detected once. The chain carries TRBV7-3 and TRBJ2-3, with D possibly TRBD2 on 6 matching bases. V gave up 5 bases and J gave up 6 bases, with 12 bases separating them. This CDR3 comprises 13 residues. Germline CDR1 SGHTA, CDR2 FQGTGA. DNA for the CDR3: TGTGCCAGCAGCGACCGACTAGTGGATACGCAGTATTTT. This translates into CASSDRLVDTQYF.

The CDR3 sequence: CASSWDRGRTEAFF. DNA for the CDR3: TGCGCCAGCAGCTGGGACAGGGGGCGCACTGAAGCTTTCTTT. This sequence joins TRBV5-1 and TRBJ1-1; 12 bases line up with TRBD1. Germline assignment: CDR1 SGHRS and CDR2 YFSETQ. The trim removed 3 bases at V and 4 bases at J, leaving 1 base unmatched. This CDR3 spans 14 amino acids.

The chain links TRBV28 to TRBJ2-2; D gene unclear. This CDR3 is 15 amino acids long. V lost 7 bases to trimming and J lost 3 bases, with 15 bases between them. Germline loops: CDR1 MDHEN, CDR2 SYDVKM. CDR3 sequence (DNA): TGTGCCAGCACCCCGAAAGGGCCCTACACCGGGGAGCTGTTTTTT. Protein sequence: CASTPKGPYTGELFF.

The genes are TRBV5-6 and TRBJ1-1; D remains ambiguous. CDR3 length: 15 amino acids. Germline V gene sequence: CDR1 SGHDT, CDR2 YYEEEE. V was shortened by 5 bases and J by 0 bases, with 14 bases between the two germline ends. Written as DNA, the CDR3 is TGTGCCAGCAGGCCCCTCACCCCTCTGAACACTGAAGCTTTCTTT. Translation gives CASRPLTPLNTEAFF.

The chain couples TRBV27 to TRBJ1-4, with 8 bases aligning to TRBD1. Germline V gene lookup returns CDR1 MNHEY and CDR2 SMNVEV (reference sequence). The CDR3 loop spans 16 amino acids. The trim removed 6 bases at V and 5 bases at J, leaving 11 bases unmatched. This CDR3 is CASSQYSQGVNEKLFF. The CDR3 DNA is TGTGCCAGCAGCCAATACTCACAGGGGGTGAATGAAAAACTGTTTTTT.

This chain connects TRBV2 to TRBJ2-5, with 9 bases matching TRBD1. The CDR3 length is 14 residues. The germline CDR1 and CDR2 sequences are SNHLY and FYNNEI. Losses at the gene ends were 7 bases for V and 5 bases for J; bases not matched to a gene: 8. CDR3 bases: TGTGCCAGCACCCGGACAGGGGCGGGGGAGACCCAGTACTTC. Protein: CASTRTGAGETQYF.

The gene calls are TRBV10-3 and TRBJ1-1, with D possibly matching TRBD1 (5 bases). Germline-derived CDR1 and CDR2 are ENHRY and SYGVKD. This CDR3 has 13 residues. CDR3 loop: CALREIRNTEAFF. The CDR3 nucleotides read TGTGCTCTCAGGGAAATAAGGAACACTGAAGCTTTCTTT.

This sequence joins TRBV13 and TRBJ2-1; tentatively, D is TRBD2 (6 bases). Germline assignment: CDR1 PRHDT and CDR2 FYEKMQ (reference sequence). V was cut by 8 bases and J by 4 bases, with 12 bases left in between. CDR3 size: 13 residues. As DNA, the CDR3 is TGTGCCAGCGGGCTAGCGACGTACAATGAGCAGTTCTTC. Encoded protein: CASGLATYNEQFF.

The rearrangement uses TRBV30 and TRBJ2-2; 9 bases are shared with TRBD1. CDR3 length: 16 residues. The V and J ends lost 2 bases and 4 bases, in that order; junction bases with no gene match: 8. Germline loops: CDR1 GTSNPN, CDR2 SVGIG (reference sequence). The CDR3 DNA sequence: TGTGCCTGGAGTACGGGGACAGGGACGGTCACCGGGGAGCTGTTTTTT. This codes for CAWSTGTGTVTGELFF.

This clone was counted a single time. The chain combines TRBV6-5 with TRBJ2-1, with unresolved D. The CDR3 runs to 15 residues. Trimming pared 8 bases from V and 6 bases from J, leaving 20 bases between. The germline V gene has CDR1 MNHEY and CDR2 SVGAGI. The CDR3 spells CASAQASRRSNEQFF. In DNA form, the CDR3 reads TGTGCCAGCGCCCAGGCTTCCAGGAGATCCAATGAGCAGTTCTTC.

CDR3 region: CASSQGGTEAFF. DNA for the CDR3: TGCGCCAGCAGCCAGGGTGGGACTGAAGCTTTCTTT. The chain is built from TRBV5-1 and TRBJ1-1; D is possibly TRBD1 (5 bases). This CDR3 comprises 12 residues. Trimming left V 4 bases short and J 5 bases short, with 9 bases between. Germline assignment: CDR1 SGHRS and CDR2 YFSETQ.

The chain links TRBV6-2 or TRBV6-3 to TRBJ2-3, with 8 bases lining up with TRBD1. The CDR3 length is 15 residues. V shed 4 bases and J 2 bases; nucleotides not matched to a gene: 5. In germline, CDR1 is MNHEY, CDR2 SVGEGT. The chain's CDR3 is CASSFRDRYTDTQYF. The DNA for the CDR3 is TGTGCCAGCAGTTTCCGGGACAGGTACACAGATACGCAGTATTTT.

The chain has TRBV4-3 and TRBJ2-7; unclear D gene. CDR1 is LGHNA, CDR2 YSLEER, per germline. The CDR3 consists of 15 residues. V was trimmed by 0 bases and J by 4 bases, leaving 13 bases between them. CDR3 sequence reads: CASSQDRAVGYEQYF. CDR3 sequence (DNA): TGCGCCAGCAGCCAAGATAGGGCCGTCGGGTACGAGCAGTACTTC.

The J gene is TRBJ1-2, the V gene TRBV9, with TRBD1 as a possible D gene (6 bases). V lost 4 bases and J lost 8, with 18 bases in between. Per germline, CDR1 SGDLS and CDR2 YYNGEE. This CDR3 contains 14 residues. The CDR3 protein is CASSPPGHTWGYTF. The CDR3 DNA follows: TGTGCCAGCAGCCCCCCGGGACACACTTGGGGCTACACCTTC.

The chain joins TRBV9 to TRBJ2-7; 10 positions match TRBD1. The V gene end was trimmed by 0 bases and the J gene end by 5 bases; junction bases not matched to a gene: 5. Germline values: CDR1 SGDLS, CDR2 YYNGEE. The CDR3 extends over 15 amino acids. CDR3 in amino acids: CASSVGWDRGHEQYF. The CDR3 region has the DNA TGTGCCAGCAGCGTAGGTTGGGACAGGGGACACGAGCAGTACTTC.

The chain uses TRBV14 and TRBJ2-7; D may correspond to TRBD1 or TRBD2 (6 bases each). This CDR3 comprises 15 residues. V dropped 5 bases and J dropped 2 bases, with 16 bases sitting between them. Germline V gene sequence: CDR1 SGHDN, CDR2 FVKESK. CDR3 in amino acids: CASSATRGPTYEQYF. DNA for the CDR3: TGTGCCAGCAGCGCTACCCGGGGGCCTACCTACGAGCAGTACTTC.

About this clone: Other nucleotide sequences from this sample produce the same CDR3. This chain connects TRBV14 to TRBJ2-7; no definite D call. Trimming removed 1 base from V and 4 bases from J, with 2 bases in between. Germline V gene lookup returns CDR1 SGHDN and CDR2 FVKESK. The CDR3 is made up of 11 amino acids. This chain's CDR3 is CASSQGYEQYF. The CDR3, as DNA: TGTGCCAGCAGCCAAGGGTACGAGCAGTACTTC.

The rearrangement joins TRBV3-1 (or the pseudogene TRBV3-2) to TRBJ1-5; TRBD1 agrees at 8 bases. Germline loops: CDR1 LGHDT, CDR2 YNNKEL (reference sequence). With V trimmed by 3 bases and J by 6 bases, 4 bases remained unmatched. This CDR3 is 14 amino acids long. The chain's CDR3 is CASSQDRESQPQHF. In DNA, the CDR3 is TGTGCCAGCAGCCAGGACAGGGAGAGTCAGCCCCAGCATTTT.

This chain connects TRBV5-1 to TRBJ2-5; D possibly corresponds to TRBD2 (5 bases). The germline V and J ends were trimmed by 0 bases and 7 bases, with 13 bases remaining between them. CDR3 length: 14 amino acids. CDR1 SGHRS and CDR2 YFSETQ come from the germline V gene. This chain's CDR3 is CASSLARAGGTQYF. CDR3 nucleotides: TGCGCCAGCAGCTTGGCGCGGGCCGGTGGGACCCAGTACTTC.

The chain recombines TRBV7-2 with TRBJ1-6, with D unclear. There are 14 residues in the CDR3. In germline, CDR1 is SGHTA, CDR2 FQGNSA. V was shortened by 4 bases and J by 9 bases, with 13 bases between the two germline ends. The CDR3 region has the DNA TGTGCCAGCAGCTCCCCCCAAGTGGGTTCACCCCTCCACTTT. It translates to CASSSPQVGSPLHF.

This clone was observed once. This rearrangement joins TRBV30 to TRBJ1-1; no firm D call. Trimming removed 4 bases from V and 1 base from J, with 10 bases in between. The V gene's germline CDR1 is GTSNPN and CDR2 SVGIG (reference sequence). This CDR3 spans 13 amino acids. CDR3 sequence: CAWIRLRNTEAFF. In DNA, the CDR3 is TGTGCCTGGATCAGGTTACGGAACACTGAAGCTTTCTTT. The variable domain in full, completed from reference TRBV30 and TRBJ1-1, reads SQTIHQWPATLVQPVGSPLSLECTVEGTSNPNLYWYRQAAGRGLQLLFYSVGIGQISSEVPQNLSASRPQDRQFILSSKKLLLSDSGFYLCAWIRLRNTEAFFGQGTRLTVV.

The chain uses TRBV19 and TRBJ1-3, with D perhaps matching TRBD1 (5 bases). The V end was cut by 4 bases, the J end by 0 bases, with 7 bases between. Looked up from germline, CDR1 is LNHDA and CDR2 is SQIVND (reference sequence). The CDR3 is 14 amino acids. The CDR3 sequence: CASSRGYSGNTIYF. Here the CDR3 DNA reads TGTGCCAGTAGTAGGGGGTACTCTGGAAACACCATATATTTT. Supplemented by reference TRBV19 and TRBJ1-3, the full variable domain reads DGGITQSPKYLFRKEGQNVTLSCEQNLNHDAMYWYRQDPGQGLRLIYYSQIVNDFQKGDIAEGYSVSREKKESFPLTVTSAQKNPTAFYLCASSRGYSGNTIYFGEGSWLTVV.

The rearrangement joins TRBV6-5 to TRBJ1-1, with D possibly TRBD1 on 5 matching bases. CDR3 size: 15 residues. V was cut by 7 bases and J by 8 bases, with 23 bases left in between. CDR1 and CDR2 (germline): MNHEY, SVGAGI. DNA for the CDR3: TGTGCCAGCACTCTGACAGTGGGAGCGGGTGGGGAAGCTTTCTTT. Its protein product is CASTLTVGAGGEAFF.